One and the same sample provided the 26 T cell receptor beta chains below, sequenced in a study of OX40 agonist ivuxolimab in advanced cancers. Repertoires were generated with immunoSEQ multiplex PCR, while TCRdb's copy carries only in-frame clones and drops some. The sample lists fewer than 65,000 clones; around nine tenths were seen once. The input for sequencing was CD4+ or CD8+ T cells sorted from blood, taken in a trial of the OX40 agonist ivuxolimab. These receptors all come from an adult with an advanced solid tumor such as melanoma, head and neck, liver or kidney cancer.

V gene TRBV7-9 combines with J gene TRBJ2-7, with D maybe TRBD1 (6 bases). Germline loops: CDR1 SEHNR, CDR2 FQNEAQ (reference sequence). This CDR3 has 12 residues. V lost 7 bases, J lost 6 bases, and 13 bases lay in between. The DNA for the CDR3 is TGTGCCAGCACCCCCCAGGGGACCGAGCAGTACTTC. This sequence encodes CASTPQGTEQYF.

The rearrangement links TRBV7-9 to TRBJ1-1; TRBD1 agrees at 8 bases. The junction had 6 bases not matched to a gene; V was cut back by 1 base and J by 5 bases. The CDR3 spans 15 residues. CDR1 is SEHNR and CDR2 is FQNEAQ in the germline V gene (reference sequence). DNA of the CDR3: TGTGCCAGCAGCTTAGGGGGCAGGGGGCTGACTGAAGCTTTCTTT. Protein product: CASSLGGRGLTEAFF.

This chain links TRBV2 with TRBJ2-2, with D possibly TRBD1 on 6 matching bases. CDR3 length: 18 residues. The V end was cut by 5 bases, the J end by 5 bases, with 24 bases between. The germline CDR1 and CDR2 sequences are SNHLY and FYNNEI. The CDR3 reads CASSQGPGRQGVTGELFF. CDR3 DNA: TGTGCCAGCAGTCAGGGGCCGGGACGGCAAGGAGTTACCGGGGAGCTGTTTTTT.

The V call is TRBV5-1, the J call TRBJ2-5, with 8 bases matching TRBD1. This CDR3 has 14 amino acids. V shed 3 bases, J shed 5 bases, and the junction held 6 bases outside the gene matches. Germline-derived CDR1 and CDR2 are SGHRS and YFSETQ. The CDR3 loop reads CASSSDRGEETQYF. The CDR3, as DNA: TGCGCCAGCAGCTCAGACAGGGGTGAGGAGACCCAGTACTTC.

The gene calls are TRBV7-2 and TRBJ2-7; D possibly corresponds to TRBD1 (5 bases). CDR1 and CDR2 (germline): SGHTA, FQGNSA. V dropped 2 bases and J dropped 4 bases, with 15 bases sitting between them. The CDR3 sequence is 15 residues long. Here the CDR3 reads CASSLPGPPGYEQYF. CDR3 DNA: TGTGCCAGCAGCTTACCAGGGCCGCCAGGGTACGAGCAGTACTTC.

The chain recombines TRBV4-1 with TRBJ2-5, with 7 bases that match TRBD2. CDR3 length: 15 residues. With V trimmed by 3 bases and J by 4 bases, 8 bases remained unmatched. CDR1 MGHRA and CDR2 YSYEKL come from the germline V gene. As DNA, the CDR3 is TGCGCCAGCAGCCACTCCGGGACTAAGTTAGAGACCCAGTACTTC. Its translation: CASSHSGTKLETQYF.

V and J are TRBV11-1 and TRBJ1-4; D remains ambiguous. Trimming left V 9 bases short and J 0 bases short, with 5 bases between. The CDR3 covers 12 residues. Germline V lookup: CDR1 SGHAT, CDR2 FQDESV (reference sequence). CDR3 DNA: TGTGCCAGTTCGCCAACTAATGAAAAACTGTTTTTT. It translates to CASSPTNEKLFF.

V is TRBV14 and J is TRBJ2-1; no clear D. Trimming stripped 4 bases from V and 1 base from J, with 11 bases between. Looked up from germline, CDR1 is SGHDN and CDR2 is FVKESK. The CDR3 consists of 15 residues. CDR3 region: CASSPRRFSYNEQFF. In DNA form, the CDR3 reads TGTGCCAGCAGCCCTCGTCGTTTTTCCTACAATGAGCAGTTCTTC.

V is TRBV5-4 and J is TRBJ2-7, with D maybe TRBD2 (6 bases). The CDR3 consists of 14 residues. Trimming took 1 base from V and 1 from J, leaving 9 bases between them. Germline values: CDR1 SGHNT, CDR2 YYREEE (reference sequence). The CDR3 here is CASSLNGGSYEQYF. CDR3 bases: TGTGCCAGCAGCTTGAACGGGGGATCCTACGAGCAGTACTTC.

The J gene is TRBJ2-5, the V gene TRBV6-5; 9 positions match TRBD2. This CDR3 has 14 residues. After removal of 2 bases from V and 13 bases from J, the junction contained 11 bases not matched to a gene. CDR1 MNHEY and CDR2 SVGAGI come from the germline V gene. CDR3 amino acids: CASSYGKAGGPRYF. The CDR3 nucleotides read TGTGCCAGCAGTTACGGGAAGGCGGGAGGGCCCCGGTACTTC.

V usage is TRBV7-3 and J usage is TRBJ1-2, with no clear D. Trimming pared 2 bases from V and 4 bases from J, leaving 11 bases between. Germline V gene lookup returns CDR1 SGHTA and CDR2 FQGTGA. The CDR3 is made up of 14 amino acids. This CDR3 reads CASSLSNTGYGYTF. CDR3 DNA sequence: TGTGCCAGCAGCTTATCTAACACCGGCTATGGCTACACCTTC.

This rearrangement joins TRBV9 to TRBJ1-2; D is undetermined. There are 13 residues in the CDR3. From germline, CDR1 is SGDLS and CDR2 YYNGEE. Trimming took off 1 base at V and 7 bases at J, with 11 bases between the two ends. CDR3 sequence (DNA): TGTGCCAGCAGCGTACCCGGGTCGGCTGGCTACACCTTC. Protein: CASSVPGSAGYTF.

This chain uses TRBV5-5 with TRBJ1-5; 11 bases match TRBD1. This CDR3 contains 17 residues. Germline V gene lookup returns CDR1 SGHKS and CDR2 YYEKEE (reference sequence). Trimming took 4 bases from V and 6 from J; bases not matched to a gene: 12. CDR3 sequence (DNA): TGTGCCAGCAGCCAAACCGGGACAGGGGGAGTGGGTCAGCCCCAGCATTTT. Its protein is CASSQTGTGGVGQPQHF. Combining the CDR3 with reference TRBV5-5 and TRBJ1-5 gives the whole variable domain DAGVTQSPTHLIKTRGQQVTLRCSPISGHKSVSWYQQVLGQGPQFIFQYYEKEERGRGNFPDRFSARQFPNYSSELNVNALLLGDSALYLCASSQTGTGGVGQPQHFGDGTRLSIL.

The chain couples TRBV29-1 to TRBJ2-3; 10 nucleotides line up with TRBD1. Germline V lookup: CDR1 SQVTM, CDR2 ANQGSEA. This CDR3 has 14 amino acids. Trimming cost V 3 bases and J 3 bases; bases outside gene matches: 3. CDR3 DNA: TGCAGCGTTGATCCGGGACAGGGGACAGATACGCAGTATTTT. It is translated as CSVDPGQGTDTQYF.

This clone was detected only once. The rearrangement links TRBV25-1 to TRBJ2-5, with no clear D. Looked up from germline, CDR1 is MGHDK and CDR2 is SYGVNS. V lost 10 bases, J lost 5 bases, and 14 bases lay in between. CDR3 size: 12 residues. CDR3 residues: CATRWGGETQYF. In DNA, the CDR3 is TGTGCCACCCGTTGGGGTGGCGAGACCCAGTACTTC. The full variable domain, in which reference TRBV25-1 and TRBJ2-5 provide the parts outside the CDR3, is EADIYQTPRYLVIGTGKKITLECSQTMGHDKMYWYQQDPGMELHLIHYSYGVNSTEKGDLSSESTVSRIRTEHFPLTLESARPSHTSQYLCATRWGGETQYFGPGTRLLVL.

This clone was seen just once. The rearrangement links TRBV28 to TRBJ2-3; 15 bases are shared with TRBD2. The CDR3 covers 18 residues. CDR1 is MDHEN, CDR2 SYDVKM, per germline. Trimming removed 4 bases from V and 3 bases from J; junction bases left unmatched: 8. CDR3 bases: TGTGCCAGCAGTTCCGGACTAGCGGGAGGGGAGGGGACAGATACGCAGTATTTT. Translating it yields CASSSGLAGGEGTDTQYF.

J is TRBJ2-2 and V is TRBV18; TRBD1 matches at 10 bases. The trim removed 3 bases at V and 5 bases at J, leaving 9 bases unmatched. The length of the CDR3 is 17 residues. Germline V lookup: CDR1 KGHSH, CDR2 LQKENI. This chain's CDR3 is CASSPGTGARGTGELFF. CDR3 bases: TGTGCCAGCTCACCTGGGACAGGGGCACGAGGAACCGGGGAGCTGTTTTTT.

This sequence joins TRBV23-1 and TRBJ2-7; 7 nucleotides match TRBD1. TRBV23-1 belongs to the ORF category, with a function that is uncertain. V lost 7 bases to trimming and J lost 0 bases; unmatched junction nucleotides: 18. This CDR3 is 18 amino acids long. The CDR3 nucleotides read TGCGCCAGCACGTACCTCTCGGGACAGACTAAGAGCTCCTACGAGCAGTACTTC. Translated: CASTYLSGQTKSSYEQYF.

The gene calls are TRBV2 and TRBJ2-3, with TRBD2 matching over 13 bases. The V gene end was trimmed by 7 bases and the J gene end by 13 bases; junction bases not matched to a gene: 11. The CDR3 covers 14 residues. Germline loops: CDR1 SNHLY, CDR2 FYNNEI. The CDR3 DNA reads TGTGCCAGCAAGACGGGACTAGCGGGGTGGCAGGAGTATTTT. Translated, it gives CASKTGLAGWQEYF.

In DNA form, the CDR3 reads TGTGCCAGCAGCTCCAAAGCAAGACTAGCGGGCCGGGCGGTAGATACGCAGTATTTT. This codes for CASSSKARLAGRAVDTQYF. The rearrangement uses TRBV5-4 and TRBJ2-3; 10 positions match TRBD2. The V gene's germline CDR1 is SGHNT and CDR2 YYREEE (reference sequence). This CDR3 is 19 amino acids long. V lost 3 bases to trimming and J lost 5 bases; unmatched junction nucleotides: 18.

The chain uses TRBV5-1 and TRBJ1-3; TRBD1 might be the D (5 bases). V lost 2 bases to trimming and J lost 4 bases, with 10 bases between them. Germline V gives CDR1 SGHRS, CDR2 YFSETQ. The CDR3 covers 14 residues. DNA of the CDR3: TGCGCCAGCAGCTTAGGGGTGACAGGAAACACCATATATTTT. Translation: CASSLGVTGNTIYF.

The V call is TRBV6-1, the J call TRBJ1-1; 8 bases align to TRBD1. With V trimmed by 5 bases and J by 4 bases, 9 bases remained unmatched. The CDR3 is 15 amino acids. Germline CDR1 is MNHNS and CDR2 is SASEGT. In DNA, the CDR3 is TGTGCCAGCAGTAGTAACAGGGGGGTGACCACTGAAGCTTTCTTT. Amino acids: CASSSNRGVTTEAFF.

The genes are TRBV28 and TRBJ2-6; 9 bases agree with TRBD1. The CDR3 runs 17 residues. The germline CDR1 and CDR2 sequences are MDHEN and SYDVKM. J lost 2 bases, V lost 6 bases, and 8 bases had no gene match. For the CDR3, the DNA is TGTGCCAGCAGCAAACAAACAGGGGGCCCTGGGGCCAACGTCCTGACTTTC. Encoded protein: CASSKQTGGPGANVLTF.

V usage is TRBV25-1 and J usage is TRBJ1-6, with D possibly matching TRBD1 (5 bases). Germline V CDR1 and CDR2: MGHDK, SYGVNS. The CDR3 runs to 14 residues. Trimming removed 5 bases from V and 10 bases from J, with 15 bases in between. CDR3 nucleotide sequence: TGTGCCAGCAGTCTGGGGACTGGTGGGTCACCCCTCCACTTT. Translating it yields CASSLGTGGSPLHF. Combining the CDR3 with reference TRBV25-1 and TRBJ1-6 gives the whole variable domain EADIYQTPRYLVIGTGKKITLECSQTMGHDKMYWYQQDPGMELHLIHYSYGVNSTEKGDLSSESTVSRIRTEHFPLTLESARPSHTSQYLCASSLGTGGSPLHFGNGTRLTVT.

The rearrangement joins TRBV19 to TRBJ1-5, with D possibly being TRBD1 (5 bases). Trimming pared 6 bases from V and 7 bases from J, leaving 25 bases between. Per the germline V gene, CDR1 is LNHDA and CDR2 is SQIVND (reference sequence). This CDR3 region has 17 residues. The CDR3 DNA is TGTGCCAGTAGAAAATTGGGGCGGGGGGAGCCGGGACAGCCCCAGCATTTT. It specifies CASRKLGRGEPGQPQHF. The full variable domain, completed using reference TRBV19 and TRBJ1-5, is DGGITQSPKYLFRKEGQNVTLSCEQNLNHDAMYWYRQDPGQGLRLIYYSQIVNDFQKGDIAEGYSVSREKKESFPLTVTSAQKNPTAFYLCASRKLGRGEPGQPQHFGDGTRLSIL.

The genes are TRBV28 and TRBJ2-7; 7 bases are a match to TRBD1. In germline, CDR1 is MDHEN, CDR2 SYDVKM. The CDR3 runs 13 residues. V lost 7 bases and J lost 2; bases outside the gene matches: 5. CDR3 nucleotide sequence: TGTGCCAGCACCTTGACAGGGCCCTACGAGCAGTACTTC. This gives the protein CASTLTGPYEQYF.